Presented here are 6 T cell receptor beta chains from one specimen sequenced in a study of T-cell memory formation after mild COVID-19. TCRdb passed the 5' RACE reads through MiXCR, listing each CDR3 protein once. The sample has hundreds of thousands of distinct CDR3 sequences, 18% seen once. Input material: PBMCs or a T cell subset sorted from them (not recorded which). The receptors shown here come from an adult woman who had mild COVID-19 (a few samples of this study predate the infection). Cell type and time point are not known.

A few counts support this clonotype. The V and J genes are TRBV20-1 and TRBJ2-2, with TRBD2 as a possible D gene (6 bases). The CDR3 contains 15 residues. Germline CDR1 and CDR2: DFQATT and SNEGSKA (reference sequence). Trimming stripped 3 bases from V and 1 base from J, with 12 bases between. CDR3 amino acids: CSARSAAGNTGELFF. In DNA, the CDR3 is TGCAGTGCTAGGTCCGCAGCGGGGAACACCGGGGAGCTGTTTTTT.

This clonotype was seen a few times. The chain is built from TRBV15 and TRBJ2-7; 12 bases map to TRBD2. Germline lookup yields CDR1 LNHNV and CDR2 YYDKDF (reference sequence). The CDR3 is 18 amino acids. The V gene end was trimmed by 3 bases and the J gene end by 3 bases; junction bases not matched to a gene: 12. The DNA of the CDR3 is TGTGCCACCAGCAGGCTAGCGGGAGGGCCAGATAGGCGCTACGAGCAGTACTTC. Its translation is CATSRLAGGPDRRYEQYF.

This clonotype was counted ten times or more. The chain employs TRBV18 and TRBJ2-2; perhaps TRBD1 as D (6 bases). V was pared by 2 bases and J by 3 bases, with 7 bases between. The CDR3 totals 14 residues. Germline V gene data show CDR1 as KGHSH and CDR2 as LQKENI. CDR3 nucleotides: TGTGCCAGCTCACCATCAGGGGACACCGGGGAGCTGTTTTTT. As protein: CASSPSGDTGELFF.

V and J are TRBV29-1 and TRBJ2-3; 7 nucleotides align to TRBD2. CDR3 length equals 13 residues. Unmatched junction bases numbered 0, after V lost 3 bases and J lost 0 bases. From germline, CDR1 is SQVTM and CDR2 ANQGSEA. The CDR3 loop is CSVERESTDTQYF. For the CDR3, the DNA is TGCAGCGTTGAGCGGGAGAGCACAGATACGCAGTATTTT.

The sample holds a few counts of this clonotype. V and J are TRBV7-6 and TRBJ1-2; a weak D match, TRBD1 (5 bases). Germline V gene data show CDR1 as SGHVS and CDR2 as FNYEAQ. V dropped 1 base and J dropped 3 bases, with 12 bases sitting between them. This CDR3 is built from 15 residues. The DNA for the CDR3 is TGTGCCAGCAGCTTAGGTACGACAGCACACTATGGCTACACCTTC. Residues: CASSLGTTAHYGYTF.

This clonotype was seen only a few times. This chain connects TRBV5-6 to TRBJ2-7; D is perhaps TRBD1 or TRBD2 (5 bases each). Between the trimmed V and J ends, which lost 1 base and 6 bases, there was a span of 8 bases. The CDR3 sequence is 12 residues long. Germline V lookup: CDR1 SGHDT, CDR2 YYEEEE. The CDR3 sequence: CASSLWGFEQYF. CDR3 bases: TGTGCCAGCAGCTTGTGGGGGTTCGAGCAGTACTTC.